This record covers a single TCR beta chain. In the original workflow: Estimation of nucleated cell counts relied on the amplification of reference gene primers. The protocol was immunoSEQ multiplex PCR, while the TCRdb copy is restricted to in-frame clones and leaves out a portion. V and J calls and clone size are copied from that table; D and trimming were computed from the DNA. The table has roughly 500,000 clones, 89% seen once. These data come from a study of blood T cell repertoires in COVID-19. Study context: Whether acute or convalescent, the COVID-19 samples came from the United States, Italy and Spain.

A Seattle source enrolled patients during active infection and followed them longitudinally. Germline CDR1 and CDR2: MNHEY and SVGAGI. The CDR3 loop spans 13 amino acids. V shed 10 bases and J 6 bases; nucleotides not matched to a gene: 5. This chain connects TRBV6-5 to TRBJ1-4, with TRBD1 identical over 10 bases. Sample: peripheral blood. The clonotype originates from a man aged 18 to 35 with COVID-19, enrolled during active disease. The chain's CDR3 is CAIRTGGDEKLFF. In nucleotides, the CDR3 is TGTGCCATCCGGACAGGGGGGGATGAAAAACTGTTTTTT.